What follows are 5 T cell receptor beta chains derived from one specimen sequenced in a study of blood T cell repertoires in COVID-19. The method was immunoSEQ multiplex PCR; TCRdb's version includes in-frame clones alone and lacks a portion of them. The table shows about 160,000 clones, with about 85% occurring only once. Sequencing input: PBMCs or T cells enriched from blood (not recorded which). The receptors here all came from a woman aged 40 to 55 who had been exposed to COVID-19.

This clone was counted a few times. This chain connects TRBV2 to TRBJ2-1; 7 nucleotides agree with TRBD2. CDR3 length equals 17 residues. Germline CDR1 SNHLY, CDR2 FYNNEI. The junction had 20 bases not matched to a gene; V was cut back by 6 bases and J by 9 bases. The CDR3 here is CASSHRTSQAKNGEQFF. The CDR3 bases are TGTGCCAGCAGCCACCGGACTAGTCAAGCAAAGAACGGTGAGCAGTTCTTC.

The rearrangement uses TRBV7-9 and TRBJ2-7; D is ambiguous. The CDR3 consists of 14 residues. The ends were cut back, 4 bases at V and 4 bases at J, with 14 bases in the middle. From germline, CDR1 is SEHNR and CDR2 FQNEAQ (reference sequence). The CDR3 nucleotides are TGTGCCAGCAGCTCGCCTACAACAGAGTACGAGCAGTACTTC. Its translation is CASSSPTTEYEQYF.

This chain joins TRBV12-5 and TRBJ2-7; tentatively, D is TRBD1 (5 bases). The germline V gene encodes CDR1 LGHNT and CDR2 FRNRAP. V lost 6 bases and J 2 bases, leaving 14 bases between the germline ends. There are 14 residues in the CDR3. The CDR3 here is CASGQSGFAYEQYF. CDR3 nucleotide sequence: TGTGCTAGTGGCCAGTCAGGGTTTGCCTACGAGCAGTACTTC.

The genes are TRBV9 and TRBJ2-1, with 12 bases aligning to TRBD2. This CDR3 has 16 residues. J lost 6 bases, V lost 0 bases, and 4 bases had no gene match. The germline V gene has CDR1 SGDLS and CDR2 YYNGEE. CDR3 sequence (DNA): TGTGCCAGCAGCGTAGGGGCGACTAGCGGGAGCAATGAGCAGTTCTTC. It specifies CASSVGATSGSNEQFF.

This chain connects TRBV2 to TRBJ1-3; TRBD1 might be the D (5 bases). The CDR3 extends over 18 amino acids. The germline V and J ends were trimmed by 0 bases and 3 bases, with 18 bases remaining between them. CDR1 is SNHLY and CDR2 is FYNNEI in the germline V gene. The CDR3 loop is CASSEAHQRGLGGNTIYF. The CDR3 coding sequence is TGTGCCAGCAGTGAAGCGCACCAGCGGGGACTAGGTGGAAACACCATATATTTT.